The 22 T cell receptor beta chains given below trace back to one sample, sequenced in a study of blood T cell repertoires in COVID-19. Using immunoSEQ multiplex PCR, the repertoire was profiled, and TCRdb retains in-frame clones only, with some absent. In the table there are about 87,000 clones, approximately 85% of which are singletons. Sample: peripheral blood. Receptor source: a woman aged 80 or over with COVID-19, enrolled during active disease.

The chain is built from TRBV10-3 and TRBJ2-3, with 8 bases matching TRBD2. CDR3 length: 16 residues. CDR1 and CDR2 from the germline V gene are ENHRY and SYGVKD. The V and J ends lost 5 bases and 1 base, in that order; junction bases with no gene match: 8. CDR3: CAISHLAGLGTDTQYF. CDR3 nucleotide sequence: TGTGCCATCAGTCATCTAGCGGGTTTGGGCACAGATACGCAGTATTTT.

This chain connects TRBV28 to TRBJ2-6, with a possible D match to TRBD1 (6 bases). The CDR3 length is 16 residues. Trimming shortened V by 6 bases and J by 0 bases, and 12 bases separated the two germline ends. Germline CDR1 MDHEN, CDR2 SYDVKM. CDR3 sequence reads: CASRPTGRSGANVLTF. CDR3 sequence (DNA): TGTGCCAGCAGACCTACAGGGCGCTCTGGGGCCAACGTCCTGACTTTC.

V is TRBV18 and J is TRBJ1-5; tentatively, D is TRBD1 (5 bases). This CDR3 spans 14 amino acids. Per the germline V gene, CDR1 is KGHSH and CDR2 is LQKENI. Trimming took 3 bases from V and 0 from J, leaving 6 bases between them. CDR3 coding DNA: TGTGCCAGCTCACCCGACAGTAGCAATCAGCCCCAGCATTTT. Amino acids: CASSPDSSNQPQHF.

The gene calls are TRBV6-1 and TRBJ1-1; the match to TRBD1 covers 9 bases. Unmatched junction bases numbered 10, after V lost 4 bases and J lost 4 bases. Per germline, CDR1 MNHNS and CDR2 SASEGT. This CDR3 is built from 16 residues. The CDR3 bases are TGTGCCAGCAGTGCCCTTACAGGGGGCGCGGGCACTGAAGCTTTCTTT. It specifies CASSALTGGAGTEAFF.

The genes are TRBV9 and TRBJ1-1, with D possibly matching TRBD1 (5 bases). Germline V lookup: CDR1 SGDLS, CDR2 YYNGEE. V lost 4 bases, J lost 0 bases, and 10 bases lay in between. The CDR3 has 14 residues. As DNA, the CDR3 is TGTGCCAGCAGCAGAGACAGAATGAACACTGAAGCTTTCTTT. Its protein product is CASSRDRMNTEAFF. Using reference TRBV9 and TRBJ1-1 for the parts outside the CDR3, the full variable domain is DSGVTQTPKHLITATGQRVTLRCSPRSGDLSVYWYQQSLDQGLQFLIQYYNGEERAKGNILERFSAQQFPDLHSELNLSSLELGDSALYFCASSRDRMNTEAFFGQGTRLTVV.

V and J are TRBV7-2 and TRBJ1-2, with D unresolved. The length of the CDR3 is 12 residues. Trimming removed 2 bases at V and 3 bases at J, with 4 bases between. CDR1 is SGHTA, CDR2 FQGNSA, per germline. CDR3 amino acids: CASSLSDYGYTF. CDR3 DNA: TGTGCCAGCAGCTTATCAGACTATGGCTACACCTTC.

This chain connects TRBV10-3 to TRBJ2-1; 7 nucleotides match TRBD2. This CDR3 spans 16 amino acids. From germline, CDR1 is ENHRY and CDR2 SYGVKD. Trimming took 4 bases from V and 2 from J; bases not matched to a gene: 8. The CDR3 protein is CAISGLGEGTYNEQFF. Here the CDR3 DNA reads TGTGCCATCAGTGGGTTGGGGGAGGGAACCTACAATGAGCAGTTCTTC.

The CDR3 spells CASSLFSGDQPQHF. As DNA, the CDR3 is TGTGCCAGCAGTTTATTTTCCGGGGATCAGCCCCAGCATTTT. The chain is built from TRBV27 and TRBJ1-5; D gene ambiguous. Germline CDR1 reads MNHEY; CDR2 reads SMNVEV (reference sequence). V lost 1 base to trimming and J lost 5 bases, with 9 bases between them. There are 14 residues in the CDR3.

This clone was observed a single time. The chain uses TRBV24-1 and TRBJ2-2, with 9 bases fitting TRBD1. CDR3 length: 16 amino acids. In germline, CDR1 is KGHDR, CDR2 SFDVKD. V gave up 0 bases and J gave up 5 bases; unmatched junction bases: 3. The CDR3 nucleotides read TGTGCCACCAGTGATTTGGGACAGGGGAAAACCGGGGAGCTGTTTTTT. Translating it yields CATSDLGQGKTGELFF.

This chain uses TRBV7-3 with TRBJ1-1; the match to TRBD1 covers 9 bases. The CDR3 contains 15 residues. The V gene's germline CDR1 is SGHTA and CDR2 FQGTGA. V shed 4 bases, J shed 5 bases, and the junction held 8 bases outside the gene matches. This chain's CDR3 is CASSSSGTGITEAFF. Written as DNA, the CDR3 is TGTGCCAGCAGCTCATCCGGGACAGGGATAACTGAAGCTTTCTTT.

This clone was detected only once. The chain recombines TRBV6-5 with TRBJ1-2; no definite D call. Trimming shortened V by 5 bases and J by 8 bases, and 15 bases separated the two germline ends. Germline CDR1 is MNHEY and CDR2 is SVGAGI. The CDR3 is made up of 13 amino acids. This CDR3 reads CASSLDGSRGYTF. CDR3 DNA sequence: TGTGCCAGCAGTCTAGACGGAAGTCGGGGCTACACCTTC.

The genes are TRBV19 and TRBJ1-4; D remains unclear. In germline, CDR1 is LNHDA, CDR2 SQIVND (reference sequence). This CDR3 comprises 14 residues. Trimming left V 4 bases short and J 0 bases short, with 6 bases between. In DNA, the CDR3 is TGTGCCAGTAGTAGACATGCAACTAATGAAAAACTGTTTTTT. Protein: CASSRHATNEKLFF. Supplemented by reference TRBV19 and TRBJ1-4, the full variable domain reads DGGITQSPKYLFRKEGQNVTLSCEQNLNHDAMYWYRQDPGQGLRLIYYSQIVNDFQKGDIAEGYSVSREKKESFPLTVTSAQKNPTAFYLCASSRHATNEKLFFGSGTQLSVL.

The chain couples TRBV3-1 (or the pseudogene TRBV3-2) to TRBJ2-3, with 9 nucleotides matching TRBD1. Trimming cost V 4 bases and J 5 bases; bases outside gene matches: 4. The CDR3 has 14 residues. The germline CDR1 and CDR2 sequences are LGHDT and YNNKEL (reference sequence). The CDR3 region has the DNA TGTGCCAGCAGCCGGGGACAGGGAGGAGATACGCAGTATTTT. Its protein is CASSRGQGGDTQYF.

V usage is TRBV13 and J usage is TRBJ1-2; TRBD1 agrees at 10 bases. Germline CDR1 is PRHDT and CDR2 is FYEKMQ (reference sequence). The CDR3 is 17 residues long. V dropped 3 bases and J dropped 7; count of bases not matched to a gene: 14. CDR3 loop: CASSFRPGQGTVGGYTF. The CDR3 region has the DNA TGTGCCAGCAGCTTCCGGCCGGGACAGGGGACAGTTGGTGGCTACACCTTC.

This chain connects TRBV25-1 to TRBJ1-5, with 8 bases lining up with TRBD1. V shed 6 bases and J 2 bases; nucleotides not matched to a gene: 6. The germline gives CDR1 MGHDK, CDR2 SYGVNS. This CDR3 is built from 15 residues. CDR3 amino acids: CASRSQGVGNQPQHF. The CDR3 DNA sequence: TGTGCCAGCAGATCACAGGGGGTTGGCAATCAGCCCCAGCATTTT.

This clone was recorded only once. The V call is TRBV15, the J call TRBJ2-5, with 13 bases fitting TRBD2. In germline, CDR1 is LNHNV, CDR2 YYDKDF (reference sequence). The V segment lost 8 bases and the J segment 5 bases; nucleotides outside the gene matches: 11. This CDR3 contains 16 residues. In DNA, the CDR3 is TGTGCCACCCGGACCGGACTAGCGGGAGAACAGGAGACCCAGTACTTC. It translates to CATRTGLAGEQETQYF.

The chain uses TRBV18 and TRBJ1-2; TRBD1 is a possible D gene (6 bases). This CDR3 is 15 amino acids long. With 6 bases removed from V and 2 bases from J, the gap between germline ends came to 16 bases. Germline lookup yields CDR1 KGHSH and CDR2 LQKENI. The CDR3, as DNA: TGTGCCAGCTCCCAAAGTGCAGGGGACAACTATGGCTACACCTTC. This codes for CASSQSAGDNYGYTF.

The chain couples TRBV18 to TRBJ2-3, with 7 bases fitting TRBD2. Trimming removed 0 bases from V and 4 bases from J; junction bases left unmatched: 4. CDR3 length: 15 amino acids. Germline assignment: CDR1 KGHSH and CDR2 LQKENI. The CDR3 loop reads CASSPPGGFADTQYF. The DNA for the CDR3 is TGTGCCAGCTCACCACCGGGGGGGTTCGCAGATACGCAGTATTTT.

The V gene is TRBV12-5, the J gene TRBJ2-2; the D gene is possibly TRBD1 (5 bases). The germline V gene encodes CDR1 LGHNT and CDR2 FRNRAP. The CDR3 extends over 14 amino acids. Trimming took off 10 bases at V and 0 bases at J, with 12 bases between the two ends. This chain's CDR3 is CAIRTMSNTGELFF. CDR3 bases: TGTGCTATTCGGACAATGTCGAACACCGGGGAGCTGTTTTTT.

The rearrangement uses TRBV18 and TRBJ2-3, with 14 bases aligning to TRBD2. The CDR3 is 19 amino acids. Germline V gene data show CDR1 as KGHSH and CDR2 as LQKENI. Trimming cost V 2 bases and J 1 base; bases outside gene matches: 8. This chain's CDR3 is CASSPIGTSGSVGTDTQYF. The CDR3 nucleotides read TGTGCCAGCTCACCAATCGGGACTAGCGGGAGCGTGGGCACAGATACGCAGTATTTT.

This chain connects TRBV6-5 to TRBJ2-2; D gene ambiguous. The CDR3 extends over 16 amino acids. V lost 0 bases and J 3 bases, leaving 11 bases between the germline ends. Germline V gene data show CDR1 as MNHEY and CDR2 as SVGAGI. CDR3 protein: CASSYSLSGDTGELFF. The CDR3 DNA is TGTGCCAGCAGTTACTCCCTTTCGGGTGACACCGGGGAGCTGTTTTTT.

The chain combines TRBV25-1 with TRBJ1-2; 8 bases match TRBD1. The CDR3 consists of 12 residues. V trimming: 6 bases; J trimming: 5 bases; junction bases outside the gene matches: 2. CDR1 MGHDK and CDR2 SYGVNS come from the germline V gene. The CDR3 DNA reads TGTGCCAGCAGGACAGGGGTATATGGCTACACCTTC. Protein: CASRTGVYGYTF.